What follows are 15 T cell receptor beta chains derived from one specimen sequenced in a study of Siglec-9 on CD8 T cells in melanoma. Produced via immunoSEQ multiplex PCR; TCRdb's table is partial and in-frame only. Of about 30,000 clones listed, roughly 78% are singletons. Sequencing used Siglec-9- CD8+ T cells sorted from blood. The receptors were sampled from a human donor in good health.

The chain links TRBV19 to TRBJ2-1; D perhaps matches TRBD1 (6 bases). The CDR3 spans 15 residues. Germline lookup yields CDR1 LNHDA and CDR2 SQIVND (reference sequence). The germline V and J ends were trimmed by 5 bases and 0 bases, with 11 bases remaining between them. Here the CDR3 reads CASSPGQSSYNEQFF. DNA for the CDR3: TGTGCCAGTAGTCCCGGACAGAGCTCCTACAATGAGCAGTTCTTC.

V gene TRBV6-5 combines with J gene TRBJ1-2; the match to TRBD1 covers 8 bases. The germline V gene encodes CDR1 MNHEY and CDR2 SVGAGI. Trimming took 2 bases from V and 5 from J; bases not matched to a gene: 1. The CDR3 is 13 amino acids. The CDR3 DNA sequence: TGTGCCAGCAGTTACCAGGGGGCATATGGCTACACCTTC. This gives the protein CASSYQGAYGYTF.

V is TRBV10-2 and J is TRBJ1-1; 7 bases are shared with TRBD1. CDR1 and CDR2 (germline): WSHSY, SAAADI. CDR3 length equals 14 residues. Unmatched junction bases numbered 6, after V lost 6 bases and J lost 2 bases. The CDR3 region is CASRKGAENTEAFF. CDR3 DNA: TGCGCCAGCAGAAAGGGGGCGGAAAACACTGAAGCTTTCTTT.

This clone came up a few times. V is TRBV4-1 and J is TRBJ2-1; D possibly corresponds to TRBD2 (7 bases). Trimming pared 4 bases from V and 9 bases from J, leaving 22 bases between. CDR3 length: 16 residues. Germline V gene data show CDR1 as MGHRA and CDR2 as YSYEKL. The CDR3 sequence is CASSPLSAGANVEQFF. CDR3 DNA sequence: TGCGCCAGCAGCCCCCTTAGCGCGGGGGCTAATGTTGAGCAGTTCTTC.

This clone was found once. The CDR3 DNA sequence: TGTGCCAGCAGCCTGTCGCAGGGACTAGCGGACCGTCGCTCCTACAATGAGCAGTTCTTC. This sequence encodes CASSLSQGLADRRSYNEQFF. This chain joins TRBV9 and TRBJ2-1; TRBD2 matches at 11 bases. CDR1 is SGDLS and CDR2 is YYNGEE in the germline V gene. Trimming at V came to 4 bases and at J to 0 bases, leaving 15 bases not matched to a gene. The CDR3 extends over 20 amino acids.

The rearrangement joins TRBV6-6 to TRBJ1-2, with 7 bases aligning to TRBD1. From germline, CDR1 is MNHNY and CDR2 SVGAGI (reference sequence). Unmatched junction bases numbered 11, after V lost 6 bases and J lost 10 bases. The CDR3 is made up of 13 amino acids. In DNA form, the CDR3 reads TGTGCCAGCAGCCGGACAGGACGACGTGACTACACCTTC. This translates into CASSRTGRRDYTF.

The chain recombines TRBV27 with TRBJ1-5; a possible D gene is TRBD1 (5 bases). The CDR3 covers 14 residues. Trimming took 2 bases from V and 7 from J, leaving 12 bases between them. Germline assignment: CDR1 MNHEY and CDR2 SMNVEV (reference sequence). The CDR3 loop reads CASSLRGTGQPQHF. CDR3 bases: TGTGCCAGCAGTTTAAGGGGAACGGGCCAGCCCCAGCATTTT.

This CDR3 reads CASSLSSGYDTQYF. Written as DNA, the CDR3 is TGTGCCAGCAGCCTGTCTAGCGGGTATGATACGCAGTATTTT. The V and J genes are TRBV13 and TRBJ2-3, with 8 nucleotides matching TRBD2. Germline CDR1 and CDR2: PRHDT and FYEKMQ (reference sequence). V dropped 5 bases and J dropped 6; count of bases not matched to a gene: 7. CDR3 length: 14 residues.

The V gene is TRBV9, the J gene TRBJ1-1; D is ambiguous. The CDR3 length is 12 residues. The V end was cut by 2 bases, the J end by 5 bases, with 7 bases between. The V gene's germline CDR1 is SGDLS and CDR2 YYNGEE. CDR3 sequence: CASSVPRTEAFF. The CDR3, as DNA: TGTGCCAGCAGCGTTCCCCGGACTGAAGCTTTCTTT.

The rearrangement links TRBV19 to TRBJ2-2, with D maybe TRBD2 (6 bases). CDR1 and CDR2 (germline): LNHDA, SQIVND (reference sequence). CDR3 length: 13 amino acids. V was trimmed by 8 bases and J by 3 bases, leaving 10 bases between them. CDR3 in amino acids: CASCREHTGELFF. For the CDR3, the DNA is TGTGCCAGTTGTCGGGAGCACACCGGGGAGCTGTTTTTT.

V and J are TRBV5-4 and TRBJ2-7; 8 positions match TRBD2. Germline V gene data show CDR1 as SGHNT and CDR2 as YYREEE (reference sequence). The CDR3 covers 18 residues. J gave up 6 bases and V 0 bases, and 17 bases lay outside the gene matches. The CDR3 sequence is CASSLGPLISAGDFEQYF. The CDR3 DNA reads as TGTGCCAGCAGCTTGGGGCCATTGATTTCAGCGGGGGACTTCGAGCAGTACTTC.

The V call is TRBV9, the J call TRBJ2-5; 11 positions match TRBD1. Looked up from germline, CDR1 is SGDLS and CDR2 is YYNGEE. V shed 4 bases and J 1 base; nucleotides not matched to a gene: 12. This CDR3 is built from 18 residues. The CDR3 region is CASSPYLSGTGGQETQYF. DNA for the CDR3: TGTGCCAGCAGCCCCTATCTTTCGGGGACAGGGGGCCAAGAGACCCAGTACTTC.

V and J are TRBV13 and TRBJ2-7; 9 bases align to TRBD2. The germline V gene has CDR1 PRHDT and CDR2 FYEKMQ (reference sequence). J gave up 6 bases and V 2 bases, and 8 bases lay outside the gene matches. The length of the CDR3 is 15 residues. The CDR3 sequence is CASSLRLRGGSEQYF. CDR3 sequence (DNA): TGTGCCAGCAGCTTACGCTTGCGGGGGGGCTCCGAGCAGTACTTC. The whole variable domain, filled in from reference TRBV13 and TRBJ2-7, reads AAGVIQSPRHLIKEKRETATLKCYPIPRHDTVYWYQQGPGQDPQFLISFYEKMQSDKGSIPDRFSAQQFSDYHSELNMSSLELGDSALYFCASSLRLRGGSEQYFGPGTRLTVT.

V usage is TRBV5-1 and J usage is TRBJ2-1; TRBD1 might be the D (6 bases). Per germline, CDR1 SGHRS and CDR2 YFSETQ. There are 15 residues in the CDR3. Trimming took 4 bases from V and 1 from J, leaving 12 bases between them. The CDR3 DNA is TGCGCCAGCAGCAACAGACAGGATTCCTACAATGAGCAGTTCTTC. It codes for CASSNRQDSYNEQFF.

The V call is TRBV6-5, the J call TRBJ1-3, with a weak D call TRBD1 (6 bases). Between the trimmed V and J ends, which lost 7 bases and 2 bases, there was a span of 12 bases. From germline, CDR1 is MNHEY and CDR2 SVGAGI. CDR3 length: 14 amino acids. CDR3 sequence reads: CASNTGRAGNTIYF. The CDR3 nucleotides are TGTGCCAGCAATACAGGGAGAGCTGGAAACACCATATATTTT.